The clone carrying this TCR beta chain was counted between two and nine times. The antigen is undetermined. This specimen comes from a study of blood T cells in healthy people across ages. Regarding the study as a whole: Diversity was higher, and naive CD4+ cells more numerous, in long-lived donors than in aged donors.

Trimming removed 2 bases at V and 1 base at J, with 11 bases between. The germline V gene has CDR1 MNHEY and CDR2 SVGAGI. The length of the CDR3 is 15 residues. A second PCR of roughly 7 to 11 cycles used a sample-barcoded 5' primer and a J-beta primer mix. TCRdb independently ran MiXCR on the 5' RACE reads; one entry per CDR3 protein. Seen here are approximately 850,000 distinct CDR3 sequences, roughly 44% observed once, and the top ten hold approximately 20%. Material for sequencing was blood. The rearrangement joins TRBV6-5 to TRBJ2-5, with a tentative D call TRBD2 (5 bases). The sequence derives from a man aged 55 to 70 in good health. CDR3 in DNA: TGTGCCAGCAGTTACGTACCGGGATCCCAAGAGACCCAGTACTTC. This gives the protein CASSYVPGSQETQYF.